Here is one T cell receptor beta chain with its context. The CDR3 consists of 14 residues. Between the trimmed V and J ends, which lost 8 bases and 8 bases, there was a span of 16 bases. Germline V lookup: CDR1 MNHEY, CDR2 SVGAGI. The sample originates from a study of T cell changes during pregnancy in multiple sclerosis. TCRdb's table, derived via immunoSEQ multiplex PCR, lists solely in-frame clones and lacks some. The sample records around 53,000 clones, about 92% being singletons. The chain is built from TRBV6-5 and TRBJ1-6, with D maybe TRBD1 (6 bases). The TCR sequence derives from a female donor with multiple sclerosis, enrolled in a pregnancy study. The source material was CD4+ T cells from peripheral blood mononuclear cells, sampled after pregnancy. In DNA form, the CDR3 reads TGTGCCAGCGGCAGACAGGTGTCCGATTCACCCCTCCACTTT. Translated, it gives CASGRQVSDSPLHF.